The 25 T cell receptor beta chains reported below all come from one sample, sequenced in a study of blood T cells in healthy people across ages. The authors ran a second PCR of 7 to 11 cycles using a sample-barcoded 5' primer and a J-beta primer mix. TCRdb re-called the 5' RACE reads through MiXCR, storing one row per CDR3 protein. This table has 700,000 to 1,000,000 distinct CDR3 sequences, around 42% appearing once. Sequencing used blood. The receptors derive from a man in his 60s in good health.

Only one count was recorded for this clonotype. The V call is TRBV10-3, the J call TRBJ1-1, with 12 bases that match TRBD1. Trimming removed 5 bases from V and 1 base from J; junction bases left unmatched: 8. Germline V gives CDR1 ENHRY, CDR2 SYGVKD. The CDR3 covers 17 residues. The CDR3 DNA sequence: TGTGCCATCAGTCCGGGACAGGGGGCGCGGGGGAACACTGAAGCTTTCTTT. This encodes CAISPGQGARGNTEAFF.

This rearrangement joins TRBV4-1 to TRBJ2-1; D is uncertain. This CDR3 has 17 amino acids. Germline CDR1 reads MGHRA; CDR2 reads YSYEKL. V shed 0 bases and J shed 0 bases, with 12 bases lying between them. CDR3 DNA sequence: TGCGCCAGCAGCCAAGAGGGCTTGCCCAGCTCCTACAATGAGCAGTTCTTC. This gives the protein CASSQEGLPSSYNEQFF.

The V and J genes are TRBV20-1 and TRBJ1-5, with D perhaps matching TRBD1 (5 bases). The CDR3 has 14 amino acids. With 5 bases removed from V and 4 bases from J, the gap between germline ends came to 15 bases. Germline loops: CDR1 DFQATT, CDR2 SNEGSKA (reference sequence). This CDR3 reads CSARGAGRNQPQHF. CDR3 bases: TGCAGTGCTCGAGGAGCAGGGAGGAATCAGCCCCAGCATTTT.

This clonotype was found a few times. This CDR3 is CSSSQRARDTQYF. For the CDR3, the DNA is TGCAGTTCCTCCCAGAGGGCGAGGGATACGCAGTATTTT. V is TRBV20-1 and J is TRBJ2-3; possibly TRBD2 for D (5 bases). The CDR3 extends over 13 amino acids. Trimming cost V 8 bases and J 6 bases, with 18 bases left between them. CDR1 and CDR2 (germline): DFQATT, SNEGSKA (reference sequence).

This clonotype has only one observation. The CDR3 nucleotides are TGCAGTGCTAGAGATCCGCGGGGACGCACAGATACGCAGTATTTT. This sequence encodes CSARDPRGRTDTQYF. This chain uses TRBV20-1 with TRBJ2-3; D may be TRBD2 (6 bases). The germline V and J ends were trimmed by 0 bases and 1 base, with 11 bases remaining between them. CDR1 is DFQATT, CDR2 SNEGSKA, per germline (reference sequence). The CDR3 consists of 15 residues.

Only a few counts were recorded for this clonotype. This chain uses TRBV6-2 or TRBV6-3 with TRBJ1-5, with D unresolved. V was clipped by 7 bases and J by 10 bases, with 17 bases between them. The CDR3 covers 13 residues. In germline, CDR1 is MNHEY, CDR2 SVGEGT. CDR3 DNA: TGTGCCAGCAATGGCCGGAGGCACCTACCCCAGCATTTT. Its protein is CASNGRRHLPQHF.

This clonotype was counted between two and nine times. V is TRBV2 and J is TRBJ2-5, with D perhaps matching TRBD2 (6 bases). Germline CDR1 is SNHLY and CDR2 is FYNNEI. Trimming left V 5 bases short and J 5 bases short, with 12 bases between. The CDR3 is 13 amino acids. CDR3 protein: CASSPPGRETQYF. Here the CDR3 DNA reads TGTGCCAGCAGTCCACCAGGGAGGGAGACCCAGTACTTC.

This clonotype was found a few times. The chain links TRBV5-1 to TRBJ2-7; TRBD1 aligns across 7 bases. The V gene end was trimmed by 4 bases and the J gene end by 0 bases; junction bases not matched to a gene: 10. Germline V lookup: CDR1 SGHRS, CDR2 YFSETQ. This CDR3 is built from 16 residues. CDR3 nucleotide sequence: TGCGCCAGCAGCCCTTACAGGGGATTGAGCTCCTACGAGCAGTACTTC. As protein: CASSPYRGLSSYEQYF.

The V call is TRBV7-9, the J call TRBJ2-7, with D maybe TRBD2 (5 bases). Trimming removed 9 bases from V and 7 bases from J, with 22 bases in between. From germline, CDR1 is SEHNR and CDR2 FQNEAQ (reference sequence). The CDR3 is 14 amino acids. The CDR3 sequence: CARSSAGGYNEQYF. The CDR3 nucleotides are TGTGCCAGGTCGTCGGCTGGCGGGTACAATGAGCAGTACTTC.

CDR3 nucleotide sequence: TGTGCCAGCAGCTTCCTCGACTGGATTCCTGGCGAGCAGTACTTC. As protein: CASSFLDWIPGEQYF. The V gene is TRBV7-2, the J gene TRBJ2-7; D unresolved. The CDR3 sequence is 15 residues long. Trimming shortened V by 3 bases and J by 6 bases, and 18 bases separated the two germline ends. CDR1 and CDR2 from the germline V gene are SGHTA and FQGNSA. The full variable domain, with the rest looked up from reference TRBV7-2 and TRBJ2-7, is GAGVSQSPSNKVTEKGKDVELRCDPISGHTALYWYRQSLGQGLEFLIYFQGNSAPDKSGLPSDRFSAERTGGSVSTLTIQRTQQEDSAVYLCASSFLDWIPGEQYFGPGTRLTVT.

This clonotype appeared a few times. This chain connects TRBV20-1 to TRBJ1-6; D is uncertain. Per germline, CDR1 DFQATT and CDR2 SNEGSKA (reference sequence). CDR3 size: 13 residues. Trimming took off 6 bases at V and 13 bases at J, with 19 bases between the two ends. The CDR3 DNA reads as TGCAGTGCAAACCTTCGAGTGGGAGCGCCCCTCCACTTT. Protein sequence: CSANLRVGAPLHF.

CDR3 region: CASKMTDTQYF. Written as DNA, the CDR3 is TGCGCCAGTAAAATGACAGATACGCAGTATTTT. The J gene is TRBJ2-3, the V gene TRBV5-1; D is ambiguous. Germline lookup yields CDR1 SGHRS and CDR2 YFSETQ. This CDR3 has 11 residues. Trimming removed 8 bases from V and 3 bases from J, with 7 bases in between.

This chain joins TRBV10-3 and TRBJ2-1, with 11 bases fitting TRBD2. Unmatched junction bases numbered 5, after V lost 2 bases and J lost 2 bases. This CDR3 is 17 amino acids long. Germline V gene sequence: CDR1 ENHRY, CDR2 SYGVKD. The CDR3 nucleotides are TGTGCCATCAGTGAGCACCAACTAGCGGGGGCCTACAATGAGCAGTTCTTC. It translates to CAISEHQLAGAYNEQFF.

The V and J genes are TRBV7-6 and TRBJ1-5; 8 nucleotides line up with TRBD1. Trimming removed 5 bases from V and 0 bases from J; junction bases left unmatched: 3. The CDR3 totals 15 residues. CDR1 and CDR2 (germline): SGHVS, FNYEAQ. The CDR3 DNA reads as TGTGCCAGCAGCCTGACAGGGGATAGCAATCAGCCCCAGCATTTT. Its protein is CASSLTGDSNQPQHF. The full variable domain, with the rest looked up from reference TRBV7-6 and TRBJ1-5, is GAGVSQSPRYKVTKRGQDVALRCDPISGHVSLYWYRQALGQGPEFLTYFNYEAQQDKSGLPNDRFSAERPEGSISTLTIQRTEQRDSAMYRCASSLTGDSNQPQHFGDGTRLSIL.

This clonotype showed up just once. This chain links TRBV7-2 with TRBJ2-7; 10 bases match TRBD1. This CDR3 region has 16 residues. Germline V CDR1 and CDR2: SGHTA, FQGNSA. V dropped 1 base and J dropped 1; count of bases not matched to a gene: 4. Here the CDR3 reads CASSLVVGQGSYEQYF. In nucleotides, the CDR3 is TGTGCCAGCAGCTTAGTAGTGGGACAGGGGTCCTACGAGCAGTACTTC.

V is TRBV6-1 and J is TRBJ2-5, with D unclear. The J call may be faulty, since TRBJ2-7 better matches the DNA end. The CDR3 runs to 15 residues. CDR1 is MNHNS, CDR2 SASEGT, per germline. Here the CDR3 reads CASSEEGRNSYEQYF. The CDR3 nucleotides read TGTGCCAGCAGTGAAGAGGGTCGGAATTCTTACGAGCAGTACTTC.

The rearrangement uses TRBV29-1 and TRBJ2-3, with TRBD2 identical over 11 bases. V lost 0 bases to trimming and J lost 1 base; unmatched junction nucleotides: 6. The CDR3 consists of 17 residues. Germline assignment: CDR1 SQVTM and CDR2 ANQGSEA. Here the CDR3 reads CSVEETSGETRTDTQYF. In nucleotides, the CDR3 is TGCAGCGTTGAAGAGACTAGCGGGGAGACCCGCACAGATACGCAGTATTTT.

The DNA of the CDR3 is TGTGCCAGCAGTTTATTCTTCAGGGCTGAAAAACTGTTTTTT. Its translation is CASSLFFRAEKLFF. The V and J genes are TRBV27 and TRBJ1-4, with TRBD1 as a possible D gene (5 bases). Trimming took 1 base from V and 7 from J, leaving 10 bases between them. The CDR3 consists of 14 residues. Germline CDR1 is MNHEY and CDR2 is SMNVEV (reference sequence). The complete variable domain, with remaining parts taken from reference TRBV27 and TRBJ1-4, reads EAQVTQNPRYLITVTGKKLTVTCSQNMNHEYMSWYRQDPGLGLRQIYYSMNVEVTDKGDVPEGYKVSRKEKRNFPLILESPSPNQTSLYFCASSLFFRAEKLFFGSGTQLSVL.

This chain connects TRBV7-2 to TRBJ2-5; 9 nucleotides agree with TRBD2. Per germline, CDR1 SGHTA and CDR2 FQGNSA. The CDR3 contains 16 residues. The V gene end was trimmed by 5 bases and the J gene end by 10 bases; junction bases not matched to a gene: 17. In DNA form, the CDR3 reads TGTGCCAGCAGCCCACTTAGAGCGGGGGGACTGAAGGACCAGTACTTC. This encodes CASSPLRAGGLKDQYF.

The chain carries TRBV7-2 and TRBJ1-2; unclear D gene. Germline CDR1 SGHTA, CDR2 FQGNSA. This CDR3 is built from 14 residues. V was shortened by 4 bases and J by 2 bases, with 11 bases between the two germline ends. CDR3 DNA sequence: TGTGCCAGCAGCTATGCAGGCATCAACTATGGCTACACCTTC. Its protein product is CASSYAGINYGYTF.

In its sample, this clonotype was seen a few times. This chain uses TRBV5-1 with TRBJ2-5; no firm D call. CDR1 and CDR2 from the germline V gene are SGHRS and YFSETQ. The length of the CDR3 is 14 residues. Trimming shortened V by 2 bases and J by 1 base, and 9 bases separated the two germline ends. As DNA, the CDR3 is TGCGCCAGCAGCTTACAAGCATTCCAAGAGACCCAGTACTTC. Protein product: CASSLQAFQETQYF.

Only one count was recorded for this clonotype. The rearrangement uses TRBV20-1 and TRBJ1-1; D remains unclear. V lost 0 bases to trimming and J lost 11 bases, with 13 bases between them. The CDR3 sequence is 12 residues long. Germline CDR1 and CDR2: DFQATT and SNEGSKA (reference sequence). The CDR3 is CSAREVTTNAFF. CDR3 in DNA: TGCAGTGCTAGAGAAGTCACGACCAACGCTTTCTTT.

The V and J genes are TRBV29-1 and TRBJ2-5; tentatively, D is TRBD2 (5 bases). V lost 4 bases and J 5 bases, leaving 14 bases between the germline ends. The CDR3 covers 13 residues. Per germline, CDR1 SQVTM and CDR2 ANQGSEA. The CDR3 bases are TGCAGCGTTGGAGGGATTGAAATGGAGACCCAGTACTTC. It is translated as CSVGGIEMETQYF.

This clonotype came up a few times. This chain joins TRBV12-3 or TRBV12-4 and TRBJ1-5, with 8 bases fitting TRBD1. With 3 bases clipped from V and 5 bases from J, the junction kept 9 bases outside the gene matches. This CDR3 has 16 residues. The CDR3 DNA follows: TGTGCCAGCAGTTTGGCGGGACAGGTTCGCCATCAGCCCCAGCATTTT. Translated: CASSLAGQVRHQPQHF.

The rearrangement joins TRBV5-5 to TRBJ2-1; D not resolved. Trimming pared 2 bases from V and 12 bases from J, leaving 21 bases between. Germline CDR1 and CDR2: SGHKS and YYEKEE (reference sequence). This CDR3 has 15 residues. The CDR3 nucleotides are TGTGCCAGCAGCTTATCCGGCCAGGCCGCAAGTGGGCAGTTCTTC. Protein product: CASSLSGQAASGQFF.